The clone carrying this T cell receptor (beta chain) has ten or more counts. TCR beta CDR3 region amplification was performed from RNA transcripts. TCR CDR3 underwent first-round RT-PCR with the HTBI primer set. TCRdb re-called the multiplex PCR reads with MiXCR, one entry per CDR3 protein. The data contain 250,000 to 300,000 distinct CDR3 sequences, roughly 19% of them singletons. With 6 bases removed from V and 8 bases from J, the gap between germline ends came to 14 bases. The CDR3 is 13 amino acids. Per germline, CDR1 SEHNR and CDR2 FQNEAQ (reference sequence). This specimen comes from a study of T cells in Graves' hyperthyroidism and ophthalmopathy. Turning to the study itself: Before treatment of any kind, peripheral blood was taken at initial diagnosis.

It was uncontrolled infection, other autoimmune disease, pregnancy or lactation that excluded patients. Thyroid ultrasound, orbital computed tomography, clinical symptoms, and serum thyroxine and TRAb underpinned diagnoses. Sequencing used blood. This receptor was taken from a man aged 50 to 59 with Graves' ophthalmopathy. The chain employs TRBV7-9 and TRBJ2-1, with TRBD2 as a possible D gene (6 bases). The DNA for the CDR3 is TGTGCCAGCAGTCCTGGAGGGATCGATGAGCAGTTCTTC. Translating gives CASSPGGIDEQFF.